This TCR beta chain was identified during a study of blood T cell repertoires in COVID-19. Sequencing was performed with immunoSEQ multiplex PCR; in TCRdb, only in-frame clones are kept and a portion is missing. The table lists around 170,000 clones, about 86% of them singletons. CDR3 size: 14 residues. With 8 bases removed from V and 3 bases from J, the gap between germline ends came to 16 bases. Germline values: CDR1 MNHEY, CDR2 SVGAGI. The chain employs TRBV6-5 and TRBJ1-1; weak D call: TRBD1 (5 bases). This TCR derives from a man aged 30 to 45 with active or convalescent COVID-19. Sequenced input: peripheral blood. CDR3 in DNA: TGTGCCAGCTCCCCCCCTCGACAGCACACTGAAGCTTTCTTT. Protein sequence: CASSPPRQHTEAFF.